The T cell receptor (beta chain) described here comes from a study of beta chain features in type 1 diabetes. Overall study: Patients and healthy donors were similar in age, gender and cell yields.

Regarding this clone: What it recognizes is unknown.

The germline V and J ends were trimmed by 3 bases and 5 bases, with 14 bases remaining between them. This CDR3 has 15 residues. Per the germline V gene, CDR1 is KGHSH and CDR2 is LQKENI. Each of the CD4+ naive, central memory, regulatory and stem cell-like memory populations was sorted via CD45RO/CCR7/CD25/CD127/CD95/CD27. Whole-study results and caveats: Patients with Type 1 diabetes showed moderately but significantly shorter TCRB CDR3s in all four CD4+ subsets.

The authors reverse transcribed all of the isolated RNA, so sequencing captured expressed TCRB transcripts. Sequencing used immunoSEQ multiplex PCR; TCRdb keeps in-frame clones, though not all of them. There are 160,000 or so clones in the sample; around 10% occur only once, and under 2.5% lies in the top ten. The sequencing input was central memory CD4+ T cells from blood. V and J are TRBV18 and TRBJ2-4; a possible D gene is TRBD1 (5 bases). The receptor was derived from a man younger than 35 in good health. CDR3 in DNA: TGTGCCAGCTCACCTCCCAAGGGGTTCGAAAACATTCAGTACTTC. It is translated as CASSPPKGFENIQYF. The full variable domain, in which reference TRBV18 and TRBJ2-4 provide the parts outside the CDR3, is NAGVMQNPRHLVRRRGQEARLRCSPMKGHSHVYWYRQLPEEGLKFMVYLQKENIIDESGMPKERFSAEFPKEGPSILRIQQVVRGDSAAYFCASSPPKGFENIQYFGAGTRLSVL.